The clone carrying this T cell receptor beta chain was seen ten or more times. The V gene lost 3 bases and the J gene lost 6 bases, with 9 bases spanning the gap. CDR3 size: 13 residues. Looked up from germline, CDR1 is MNHEY and CDR2 is SMNVEV (reference sequence). MiXCR was run by TCRdb on the reads, yielding one entry per CDR3 protein. This repertoire shows about 240,000 distinct CDR3 sequences, 29% found once; its top ten account for around 7.8%. The data derive from a study of kidney transplant recipient with SARS-CoV-2 infection. This TCR was recovered from a male patient in his thirties who had COVID-19 and was a kidney transplant recipient. A subset of T cells may come from the graft donor. Here the sequenced sample was a blood sample, taken at baseline and on day 111 from a kidney transplant recipient. The J gene is TRBJ1-5, the V gene TRBV27, with D perhaps TRBD1 (5 bases). In DNA form, the CDR3 reads TGTGCCAGCAGTTTGTCCAGGGCTCAGCCCCAGCATTTT. Amino acid sequence: CASSLSRAQPQHF.